A single sample is the source of the 19 T cell receptor beta chains below, sequenced in a study of beta chain features in type 1 diabetes. Sequencing targeted expressed TCRB transcripts, as all isolated RNA had been reverse transcribed. Data came from immunoSEQ multiplex PCR; TCRdb stores just in-frame clones and leaves some out. Of around 430,000 clones in the sample, approximately 31% are singletons; the top ten hold 0.05% to 0.065%. Sample: naive CD4+ T cells from blood. These TCRs come from a man aged 18-30 years in good health.

The chain recombines TRBV7-9 with TRBJ2-6, with a weak D call TRBD2 (6 bases). Trimming left V 11 bases short and J 4 bases short, with 12 bases between. The CDR3 has 13 amino acids. CDR1 and CDR2 (germline): SEHNR, FQNEAQ (reference sequence). The CDR3 loop is CAAAGSGANVLTF. The CDR3 bases are TGTGCCGCGGCGGGGAGCGGGGCCAACGTCCTGACTTTC.

This chain joins TRBV18 and TRBJ2-6; D is tentatively TRBD1 or TRBD2 (5 bases each). The CDR3 is made up of 14 amino acids. Germline lookup yields CDR1 KGHSH and CDR2 LQKENI. The germline V and J ends were trimmed by 8 bases and 2 bases, with 10 bases remaining between them. The CDR3 bases are TGTGCCAGCGAGAGAGGGGCTGGGGCCAACGTCCTGACTTTC. It is translated as CASERGAGANVLTF.

The chain recombines TRBV7-8 with TRBJ2-5; TRBD1 matches at 10 bases. V lost 5 bases and J lost 5; bases outside the gene matches: 14. The CDR3 spans 17 residues. Germline CDR1 and CDR2: SGHVS and FQNEAQ. The DNA for the CDR3 is TGTGCCAGCAGCAAGAATAGACAGGGGGCAGTGAGGGAGACCCAGTACTTC. It codes for CASSKNRQGAVRETQYF.

The chain joins TRBV21-1 to TRBJ2-5. TRBV21-1 is deemed a pseudogene. This CDR3 region has 13 residues. The CDR3 DNA follows: TGCCCCCCTTCCCGAGGTGGGGTGGGGGAGCAGTACTTC. Translation gives CPPSRGGVGEQYF.

For this clone: Different DNA sequences within this sample yield the same CDR3. The V gene is TRBV29-1, the J gene TRBJ1-1; unclear D gene. V was pared by 4 bases and J by 0 bases, with 6 bases between. The length of the CDR3 is 12 residues. Germline CDR1 and CDR2: SQVTM and ANQGSEA. Written as DNA, the CDR3 is TGCAGCGTTGGACAAGTGAACACTGAAGCTTTCTTT. Its protein is CSVGQVNTEAFF. Full variable domain (missing parts from reference TRBV29-1 and TRBJ1-1): SAVISQKPSRDICQRGTSLTIQCQVDSQVTMMFWYRQQPGQSLTLIATANQGSEATYESGFVIDKFPISRPNLTFSTLTVSNMSPEDSSIYLCSVGQVNTEAFFGQGTRLTVV.

This clone was counted only a few times. The chain combines TRBV9 with TRBJ2-5; D is unclear. This CDR3 comprises 14 residues. V gave up 0 bases and J gave up 0 bases, with 6 bases separating them. Germline CDR1 reads SGDLS; CDR2 reads YYNGEE. The CDR3 loop is CASSVDPYQETQYF. Here the CDR3 DNA reads TGTGCCAGCAGCGTAGACCCGTACCAAGAGACCCAGTACTTC.

Here the CDR3 reads CATSRDRTSGQSSYNEQFF. CDR3 bases: TGTGCCACCAGCAGAGATAGGACTAGCGGGCAGAGCTCCTACAATGAGCAGTTCTTC. The genes are TRBV15 and TRBJ2-1, with 11 bases fitting TRBD2. Unmatched junction bases numbered 7, after V lost 0 bases and J lost 0 bases. This CDR3 is 19 amino acids long. Germline V CDR1 and CDR2: LNHNV, YYDKDF (reference sequence).

CDR3 DNA sequence: TGCAGCGTTGCCAGCGGGAGGGACGAGCAGTACTTC. The encoded protein is CSVASGRDEQYF. This chain connects TRBV29-1 to TRBJ2-7; 10 bases are a match to TRBD2. Germline CDR1 reads SQVTM; CDR2 reads ANQGSEA. J was trimmed by 5 bases and V by 4 bases; bases with no gene match: 2. The CDR3 runs to 12 residues.

The V and J genes are TRBV19 and TRBJ2-1, with D maybe TRBD2 (6 bases). Deletions cut 3 bases from V and 6 bases from J, with 18 bases between. CDR3 length: 16 residues. Germline lookup yields CDR1 LNHDA and CDR2 SQIVND (reference sequence). This CDR3 is CASSMLGGLRTNEQFF. The CDR3 region has the DNA TGTGCCAGTAGTATGTTGGGGGGACTTCGGACCAATGAGCAGTTCTTC.

This clone was seen only once. The genes are TRBV9 and TRBJ2-5, with 10 positions matching TRBD2. The ends lost 0 bases at V and 5 bases at J; junction bases unmatched: 4. Germline V gene data show CDR1 as SGDLS and CDR2 as YYNGEE. The CDR3 consists of 15 residues. CDR3 in amino acids: CASSVASGSPETQYF. The CDR3 nucleotides are TGTGCCAGCAGCGTAGCTAGCGGGAGTCCCGAGACCCAGTACTTC.

The rearrangement joins TRBV6-5 to TRBJ1-6, with 11 bases fitting TRBD1. The junction had 9 bases not matched to a gene; V was cut back by 6 bases and J by 14 bases. Germline V gene data show CDR1 as MNHEY and CDR2 as SVGAGI. This CDR3 region has 14 residues. CDR3 DNA: TGTGCCAGCAGAAGGACAGGGGGCGATCGATCCCTCCACTTT. This encodes CASRRTGGDRSLHF.

The V gene is TRBV9, the J gene TRBJ2-4, with 10 bases aligning to TRBD2. Germline CDR1 SGDLS, CDR2 YYNGEE. V lost 0 bases and J lost 1; bases outside the gene matches: 4. CDR3 length: 17 amino acids. This CDR3 reads CASSVGASGSAKNIQYF. The CDR3 DNA sequence: TGTGCCAGCAGCGTAGGGGCTAGCGGGAGTGCCAAAAACATTCAGTACTTC.

V is TRBV18 and J is TRBJ2-2; D ambiguous. Trimming shortened V by 0 bases and J by 8 bases, and 10 bases separated the two germline ends. CDR3 length: 14 residues. Germline CDR1 and CDR2: KGHSH and LQKENI. This CDR3 is CASSPPVLTGELFF. The CDR3 DNA reads as TGTGCCAGCTCACCACCCGTCCTGACAGGGGAGCTGTTTTTT.

V is TRBV19 and J is TRBJ2-7, with no clear D. V was shortened by 5 bases and J by 0 bases, with 8 bases between the two germline ends. The germline V gene has CDR1 LNHDA and CDR2 SQIVND (reference sequence). The CDR3 runs to 13 residues. This CDR3 reads CASSSATSYEQYF. In DNA form, the CDR3 reads TGTGCCAGTAGTTCGGCGACCTCCTACGAGCAGTACTTC.

This clone was counted a few times. V and J are TRBV7-9 and TRBJ1-4; D remains ambiguous. The CDR3 has 13 residues. V dropped 6 bases and J dropped 3 bases, with 8 bases sitting between them. Per the germline V gene, CDR1 is SEHNR and CDR2 is FQNEAQ (reference sequence). In DNA form, the CDR3 reads TGTGCCAGCAGTCCAGCAGCTAATGAAAAACTGTTTTTT. Protein: CASSPAANEKLFF. Using reference TRBV7-9 and TRBJ1-4 for the parts outside the CDR3, the full variable domain is DTGVSQNPRHKITKRGQNVTFRCDPISEHNRLYWYRQTLGQGPEFLTYFQNEAQLEKSRLLSDRFSAERPKGSFSTLEIQRTEQGDSAMYLCASSPAANEKLFFGSGTQLSVL.

The chain combines TRBV30 with TRBJ1-1, with no clear D. Germline loops: CDR1 GTSNPN, CDR2 SVGIG (reference sequence). V lost 0 bases and J lost 7, with 15 bases in between. The CDR3 totals 14 residues. The CDR3 DNA sequence: TGTGCCTGGAGTGTACCCGGACGGGCTTATGAAGCTTTCTTT. It translates to CAWSVPGRAYEAFF.

This clone was counted a few times. The chain is built from TRBV23-1 and TRBJ2-3; TRBD1 might be the D (6 bases). Being an ORF, TRBV23-1 has a function that is uncertain. This CDR3 spans 16 amino acids. Between the trimmed V and J ends, which lost 0 bases and 0 bases, there was a span of 10 bases. CDR3 in amino acids: CASSQSRDISTDTQYF. The CDR3 nucleotides are TGCGCCAGCAGTCAATCACGGGACATTAGCACAGATACGCAGTATTTT.

The rearrangement uses TRBV29-1 and TRBJ1-1; possible D gene TRBD1, 6 bases. The germline V gene has CDR1 SQVTM and CDR2 ANQGSEA. Trimming removed 2 bases at V and 3 bases at J, with 16 bases between. There are 15 residues in the CDR3. The DNA for the CDR3 is TGCAGCGTTGAATCGTCAGGGGCCTATTACACTGAAGCTTTCTTT. This codes for CSVESSGAYYTEAFF.

The rearrangement uses TRBV7-9 and TRBJ2-1; 10 bases agree with TRBD2. Per germline, CDR1 SEHNR and CDR2 FQNEAQ (reference sequence). After removal of 0 bases from V and 9 bases from J, the junction contained 8 bases not matched to a gene. The CDR3 covers 16 residues. Written as DNA, the CDR3 is TGTGCCAGCAGCTTAGCCCTCTATAGCGGGAGGAGTGAGCAGTTCTTC. This gives the protein CASSLALYSGRSEQFF.